These T cell receptor beta chains were read from a single sample in a study of human T cells and chemical hapten exposure. MiXCR, applied by TCRdb to the RACE reads, yields one record per CDR3 protein. The sample carries about 80,000 distinct CDR3 sequences, about 8% recorded once. The sequences come from whole blood, collected in connection with sensitization to the hapten diphenylcyclopropenone (DPC). These receptors came from a woman aged 30 to 39 with alopecia areata. Some clones in this sample may be carry-over from other donors' samples. Each CDR3 is given with its conserved first and last residue. Each record gives: clone size, V gene, J gene, D gene, CDR3 DNA, CDR3 protein. D genes are given only for firm matches. Clone size is stated in some rows and not others, as once, few, many or a class when expanded.

clone size: -
V gene: TRBV11-2
J gene: TRBJ1-1
D gene: -
CDR3 DNA: TGTGCCAGCAGCCCCTACCAGGGTTCGGTTCCCATTAACACTGAAGCTTTCTTT
CDR3 protein: CASSPYQGSVPINTEAFF

clone size: many
V gene: TRBV3-1
J gene: TRBJ1-1
D gene: -
CDR3 DNA: TGTGCCAGCAGCCAAGCACAGAACACTGAAGCTTTCTTT
CDR3 protein: CASSQAQNTEAFF

clone size: -
V gene: TRBV5-1
J gene: TRBJ2-1
D gene: TRBD2
CDR3 DNA: TGCGCCAGCAGCTTACTAGCGGGGGGGTCCCTAAATGAGCAGTTCTTC
CDR3 protein: CASSLLAGGSLNEQFF

clone size: -
V gene: TRBV3-1
J gene: TRBJ1-1
D gene: TRBD1
CDR3 DNA: TGTGCCAGCAGCCGACAGGGGCCTCAAATGAACACTGAAGCTTTCTTT
CDR3 protein: CASSRQGPQMNTEAFF

clone size: many
V gene: TRBV20-1
J gene: TRBJ1-2
D gene: -
CDR3 DNA: TGCAGTGTGGGGGGGGGCGTTGTGTATGGCTACACCTTC
CDR3 protein: CSVGGGVVYGYTF

clone size: few
V gene: TRBV10-1
J gene: TRBJ1-1
D gene: -
CDR3 DNA: TGCGCCAGCAGTGAGTCTGGAAGGAACACTGAAGCTTTCTTT
CDR3 protein: CASSESGRNTEAFF

clone size: many
V gene: TRBV7-9
J gene: TRBJ1-5
D gene: -
CDR3 DNA: TGTGCCAGCAGCCGCGGGGGCCAGCCCCAGCATTTT
CDR3 protein: CASSRGGQPQHF

clone size: few
V gene: TRBV27
J gene: TRBJ2-7
D gene: TRBD2
CDR3 DNA: TGTGCCAGCAGTAAAGGGACTAGCGGGGGGATCTCCTGGTACGAGCAGTACTTC
CDR3 protein: CASSKGTSGGISWYEQYF

clone size: few
V gene: TRBV18
J gene: TRBJ2-3
D gene: -
CDR3 DNA: TGTGCCAGCTCACCTAGAGTGGATACGCAGTATTTT
CDR3 protein: CASSPRVDTQYF

clone size: many
V gene: TRBV5-1
J gene: TRBJ1-1
D gene: TRBD1
CDR3 DNA: TGCGCCAGCAGCCCAGGGGGCATGAACACTGAAGCTTTCTTT
CDR3 protein: CASSPGGMNTEAFF

clone size: many
V gene: TRBV4-2
J gene: TRBJ1-5
D gene: -
CDR3 DNA: TGTGCCAGCAGCCAAGACCCATGGGATAGCAATCAGCCCCAGCATTTT
CDR3 protein: CASSQDPWDSNQPQHF

clone size: -
V gene: TRBV13
J gene: TRBJ1-3
D gene: -
CDR3 DNA: TGTGCCAGCAGCTTATCGCACTCCACCAGAAACACCATATATTTT
CDR3 protein: CASSLSHSTRNTIYF

clone size: many
V gene: TRBV27
J gene: TRBJ1-1
D gene: -
CDR3 DNA: TGTGCCAGCAGTTTGAGCAGGAACACTGAAGCTTTCTTT
CDR3 protein: CASSLSRNTEAFF

clone size: many
V gene: TRBV5-6
J gene: TRBJ1-6
D gene: -
CDR3 DNA: TGTGCCAGCAGCTTCCGACAATCTAATTCACCCCTCCACTTT
CDR3 protein: CASSFRQSNSPLHF

clone size: many
V gene: TRBV29-1
J gene: TRBJ2-5
D gene: -
CDR3 DNA: TGCAGCGTTGAAGTCCCCCTTGGTCGGCAGACCCAGTACTTC
CDR3 protein: CSVEVPLGRQTQYF

clone size: many
V gene: TRBV20-1
J gene: TRBJ2-1
D gene: TRBD2
CDR3 DNA: TGCAGTGCTAGAAGGGGGCTAGCGGGGGGGCCGCGTTCCTACAATGAGCAGTTCTTC
CDR3 protein: CSARRGLAGGPRSYNEQFF

clone size: few
V gene: TRBV10-3
J gene: TRBJ2-7
D gene: TRBD2
CDR3 DNA: TGTGCCATCAGGCTCGGCGGGGGAGACGAGCAGTACTTC
CDR3 protein: CAIRLGGGDEQYF

clone size: few
V gene: TRBV12-3/TRBV12-4
J gene: TRBJ1-2
D gene: -
CDR3 DNA: TGTGCCAGCAGTTTCCCACGGGCCTATGGCTACACCTTC
CDR3 protein: CASSFPRAYGYTF

clone size: -
V gene: TRBV5-1
J gene: TRBJ1-1
D gene: TRBD1
CDR3 DNA: TGCGCCAGCAGCGTGGACAGGGGGAACACTGAAGCTTTCTTT
CDR3 protein: CASSVDRGNTEAFF

clone size: many
V gene: TRBV5-1
J gene: TRBJ2-7
D gene: -
CDR3 DNA: TGCGCCAGCTCCGGGTCAACTTCCTACGAAAGGGAGCAGTACTTC
CDR3 protein: CASSGSTSYEREQYF

clone size: few
V gene: TRBV20-1
J gene: TRBJ1-3
D gene: -
CDR3 DNA: TGCAGTGCTAGAGATGGGGTAGGTGGAAACACCATATATTTT
CDR3 protein: CSARDGVGGNTIYF

clone size: -
V gene: TRBV10-3
J gene: TRBJ2-3
D gene: -
CDR3 DNA: TGTGCCAGCCACGGGGGGCAGCTCCGCACAGATACGCAGTATTTT
CDR3 protein: CASHGGQLRTDTQYF

clone size: few
V gene: TRBV29-1
J gene: TRBJ1-2
D gene: TRBD1
CDR3 DNA: TGCAGCGTTGAGGGACAGGGTAGTGGATATGGCTACACCTTC
CDR3 protein: CSVEGQGSGYGYTF

clone size: -
V gene: TRBV18
J gene: TRBJ1-1
D gene: TRBD1
CDR3 DNA: TGTGCCAGCTCGCGAGGGGGCCATGAGACTGAAGCTTTCTTT
CDR3 protein: CASSRGGHETEAFF

clone size: few
V gene: TRBV18
J gene: TRBJ1-1
D gene: -
CDR3 DNA: TGTGCCAGCTCACGCAGGGTTGGGGAAGCTTTCTTT
CDR3 protein: CASSRRVGEAFF

clone size: few
V gene: TRBV24-1
J gene: TRBJ1-1
D gene: TRBD1
CDR3 DNA: TGTGCCACCAGTGATGCCGTTAAGAGGGGGCCGGAAGCTTTCTTT
CDR3 protein: CATSDAVKRGPEAFF

clone size: -
V gene: TRBV6-6
J gene: TRBJ2-4
D gene: TRBD1
CDR3 DNA: TGTGCCAGCAGTTACGAGGGACAGGGTATAAACATTCAGTACTTC
CDR3 protein: CASSYEGQGINIQYF

clone size: -
V gene: TRBV7-3
J gene: TRBJ2-1
D gene: TRBD2
CDR3 DNA: TGTGCCAGCAGCTTAACCGACAGACTAGCGGAGCAGTTCTTC
CDR3 protein: CASSLTDRLAEQFF

clone size: many
V gene: TRBV27
J gene: TRBJ1-3
D gene: -
CDR3 DNA: TGTGCCAGCAGTTTATCCGGGACACACAACTACGGAAACACCATATATTTT
CDR3 protein: CASSLSGTHNYGNTIYF

clone size: few
V gene: TRBV11-2
J gene: TRBJ1-2
D gene: -
CDR3 DNA: TGTGCCAGCAGCTTAGTTGGAGGCTACACCTTC
CDR3 protein: CASSLVGGYTF

clone size: -
V gene: TRBV10-3
J gene: TRBJ2-1
D gene: -
CDR3 DNA: TGTGCCATCAGTGATAGCGCCCGCTCCTACAATGAGCAGTTCTTC
CDR3 protein: CAISDSARSYNEQFF

clone size: medium-sized
V gene: TRBV28
J gene: TRBJ1-5
D gene: -
CDR3 DNA: TGTGCCAGCACTGGCCGTAATCAGCCCCAGCATTTT
CDR3 protein: CASTGRNQPQHF

clone size: few
V gene: TRBV7-3
J gene: TRBJ2-4
D gene: -
CDR3 DNA: TGTGCCAGCAGCTCACAGGGTGGGGGGGAAAACATTCAGTACTTC
CDR3 protein: CASSSQGGGENIQYF

clone size: -
V gene: TRBV18
J gene: TRBJ1-1
D gene: TRBD1
CDR3 DNA: TGTGCCAGCGACGCCACAGGGGGCGCGTGGACAAACACTGAAGCTTTCTTT
CDR3 protein: CASDATGGAWTNTEAFF

clone size: -
V gene: TRBV3-1
J gene: TRBJ1-3
D gene: TRBD1
CDR3 DNA: TGTGCCAGCAGTCGTAAAATCGGACAGGGAGGAAACACCATATATTTT
CDR3 protein: CASSRKIGQGGNTIYF

clone size: many
V gene: TRBV20-1
J gene: TRBJ2-5
D gene: TRBD1
CDR3 DNA: TGCAGTGCTAGAGATATCCCGGGACAGGAGTCACAAGAGACCCAGTACTTC
CDR3 protein: CSARDIPGQESQETQYF

clone size: many
V gene: TRBV9
J gene: TRBJ1-1
D gene: -
CDR3 DNA: TGTGCCAGCAGCGTAGCTACAGGGAATACTGAAGCTTTCTTT
CDR3 protein: CASSVATGNTEAFF

clone size: many
V gene: TRBV5-1
J gene: TRBJ1-5
D gene: TRBD1
CDR3 DNA: TGCGCCAGCAGCTTGGCCACAGGGGATAATCAGCCCCAGCATTTT
CDR3 protein: CASSLATGDNQPQHF

clone size: -
V gene: TRBV27
J gene: TRBJ1-1
D gene: -
CDR3 DNA: TGTGCCAGCAGTTTGTACGAATTGAACACTGAAGCTTTCTTT
CDR3 protein: CASSLYELNTEAFF

clone size: -
V gene: TRBV6-1
J gene: TRBJ1-1
D gene: -
CDR3 DNA: TGTGCCAGCACTGAGCGGGGGAGCACTGAAGCTTTCTTT
CDR3 protein: CASTERGSTEAFF

clone size: many
V gene: TRBV27
J gene: TRBJ1-2
D gene: TRBD1
CDR3 DNA: TGTGCCACCCAATCCTCCCAGGGGGGAATTATCTACACCTTC
CDR3 protein: CATQSSQGGIIYTF

clone size: few
V gene: TRBV6-6
J gene: TRBJ2-5
D gene: TRBD2
CDR3 DNA: TGTGCCAGCAGTTACGGCTCCTGGGCTAGCGGGGGCCAAGAGACCCAGTACTTC
CDR3 protein: CASSYGSWASGGQETQYF

clone size: many
V gene: TRBV5-6
J gene: TRBJ2-3
D gene: -
CDR3 DNA: TGTGCCAGCAGCTTCTTGCGGGGCACAGATACGCAGTATTTT
CDR3 protein: CASSFLRGTDTQYF

clone size: few
V gene: TRBV29-1
J gene: TRBJ1-3
D gene: -
CDR3 DNA: TGCAGCGCACAAGGGATCGGAAACACCATATATTTT
CDR3 protein: CSAQGIGNTIYF

clone size: few
V gene: TRBV6-5
J gene: TRBJ1-4
D gene: -
CDR3 DNA: TGTGCCAGCAGTTACTCAGAGGAGCCGGGGACTCCCCTGTTTTTT
CDR3 protein: CASSYSEEPGTPLFF

clone size: few
V gene: TRBV20-1
J gene: TRBJ1-6
D gene: -
CDR3 DNA: TGCAGTGCTAGCGAAATGACAGACGGTAATTCACCCCTCCACTTT
CDR3 protein: CSASEMTDGNSPLHF

clone size: many
V gene: TRBV5-1
J gene: TRBJ2-6
D gene: -
CDR3 DNA: TGCGCCAGCAGCTTAGTTCTAGGTGGGGCCAACGTCCTGACTTTC
CDR3 protein: CASSLVLGGANVLTF

clone size: few
V gene: TRBV6-1
J gene: TRBJ1-5
D gene: -
CDR3 DNA: TGTGCCAGCAGCGACCAAACACGCAATCAGCCCCAGCATTTT
CDR3 protein: CASSDQTRNQPQHF

clone size: many
V gene: TRBV11-2
J gene: TRBJ2-7
D gene: TRBD2
CDR3 DNA: TGTGCCAGCAGCTTGGGCGGGGGGGGTTTCGAGCAGTACTTC
CDR3 protein: CASSLGGGGFEQYF

clone size: many
V gene: TRBV12-3/TRBV12-4
J gene: TRBJ2-5
D gene: -
CDR3 DNA: TGTGCCAGCAGTCCCCCCTGGCAGGGAGTTTGGGAGACCCAGTACTTC
CDR3 protein: CASSPPWQGVWETQYF

clone size: few
V gene: TRBV10-3
J gene: TRBJ1-1
D gene: TRBD1
CDR3 DNA: TGTGCCATCAGTGAGGACAGGGATGAAGCTTTCTTT
CDR3 protein: CAISEDRDEAFF

clone size: few
V gene: TRBV19
J gene: TRBJ1-5
D gene: TRBD1
CDR3 DNA: TGTGCCAGTAGTACCACACAGGGGACGGGCAATCAGCCCCAGCATTTT
CDR3 protein: CASSTTQGTGNQPQHF

clone size: few
V gene: TRBV19
J gene: TRBJ2-7
D gene: -
CDR3 DNA: TGTGCCAGTAGTATCAAACGGGACTCCGCCTACGAGCAGTACTTC
CDR3 protein: CASSIKRDSAYEQYF

clone size: many
V gene: TRBV29-1
J gene: TRBJ2-3
D gene: TRBD1
CDR3 DNA: TGCAGCGTGAGGGACAGGGGAGACACAGATACGCAGTATTTT
CDR3 protein: CSVRDRGDTDTQYF

clone size: many
V gene: TRBV10-3
J gene: TRBJ2-5
D gene: TRBD1
CDR3 DNA: TGTGCCACGGGGACAGGGGAGACCCAGTACTTC
CDR3 protein: CATGTGETQYF

clone size: many
V gene: TRBV20-1
J gene: TRBJ2-3
D gene: -
CDR3 DNA: TGCAGTGCTCTCATGGCTAGGAGCACAGATACGCAGTATTTT
CDR3 protein: CSALMARSTDTQYF